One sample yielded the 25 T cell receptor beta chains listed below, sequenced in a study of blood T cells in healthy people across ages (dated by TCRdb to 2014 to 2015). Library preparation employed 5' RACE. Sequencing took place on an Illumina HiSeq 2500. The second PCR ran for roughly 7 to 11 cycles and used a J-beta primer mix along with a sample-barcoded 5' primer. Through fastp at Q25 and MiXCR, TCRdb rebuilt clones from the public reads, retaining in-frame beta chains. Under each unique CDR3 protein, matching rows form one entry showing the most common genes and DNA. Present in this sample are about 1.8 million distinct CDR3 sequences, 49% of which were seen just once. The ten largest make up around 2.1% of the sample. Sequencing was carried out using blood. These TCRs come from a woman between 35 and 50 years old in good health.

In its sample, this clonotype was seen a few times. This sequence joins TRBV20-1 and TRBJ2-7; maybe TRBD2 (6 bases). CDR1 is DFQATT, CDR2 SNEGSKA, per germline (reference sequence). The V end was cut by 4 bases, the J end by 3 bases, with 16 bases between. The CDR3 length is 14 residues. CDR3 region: CSANKVAVGYEQYF. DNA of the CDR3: TGCAGTGCTAATAAGGTAGCGGTCGGCTACGAGCAGTACTTC.

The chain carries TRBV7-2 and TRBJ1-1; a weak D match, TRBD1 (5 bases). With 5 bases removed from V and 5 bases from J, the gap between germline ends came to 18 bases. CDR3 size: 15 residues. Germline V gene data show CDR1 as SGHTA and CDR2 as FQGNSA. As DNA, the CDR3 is TGTGCCAGCAGCCATGAGGGACTAGGGGTGACTGAAGCTTTCTTT. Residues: CASSHEGLGVTEAFF.

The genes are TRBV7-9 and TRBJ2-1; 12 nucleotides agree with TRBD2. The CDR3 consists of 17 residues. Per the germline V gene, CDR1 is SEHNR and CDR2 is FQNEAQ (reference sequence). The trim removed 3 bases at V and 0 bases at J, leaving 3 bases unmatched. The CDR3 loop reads CASSFGLAGSSYNEQFF. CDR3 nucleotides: TGTGCCAGCAGCTTCGGACTAGCGGGGTCCTCCTACAATGAGCAGTTCTTC.

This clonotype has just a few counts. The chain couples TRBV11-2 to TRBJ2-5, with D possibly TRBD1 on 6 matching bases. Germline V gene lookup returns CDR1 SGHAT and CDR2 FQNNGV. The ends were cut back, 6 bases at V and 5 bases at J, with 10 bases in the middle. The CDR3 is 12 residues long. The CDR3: CASRRGSETQYF. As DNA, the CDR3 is TGTGCCAGCAGAAGGGGGTCTGAGACCCAGTACTTC. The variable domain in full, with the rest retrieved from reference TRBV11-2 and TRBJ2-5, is EAGVAQSPRYKIIEKRQSVAFWCNPISGHATLYWYQQILGQGPKLLIQFQNNGVVDDSQLPKDRFSAERLKGVDSTLKIQPAKLEDSAVYLCASRRGSETQYFGPGTRLLVL.

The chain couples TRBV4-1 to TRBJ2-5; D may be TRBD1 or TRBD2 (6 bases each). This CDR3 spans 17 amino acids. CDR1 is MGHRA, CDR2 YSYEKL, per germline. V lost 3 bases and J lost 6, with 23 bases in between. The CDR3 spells CASSHPSDGGGSKTQYF. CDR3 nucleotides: TGCGCCAGCAGCCATCCCTCAGACGGAGGGGGAAGCAAGACCCAGTACTTC.

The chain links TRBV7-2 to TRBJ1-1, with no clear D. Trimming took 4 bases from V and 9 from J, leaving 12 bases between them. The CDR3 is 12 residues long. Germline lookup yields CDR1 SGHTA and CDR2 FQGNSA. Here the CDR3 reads CASSSSPGQAFF. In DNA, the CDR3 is TGTGCCAGCAGCTCTTCGCCTGGCCAAGCTTTCTTT.

The CDR3 DNA sequence: TGTGCCAGCTCACCACAGGACAGACCCTTACCCCAAGAGACCCAGTACTTC. Its translation: CASSPQDRPLPQETQYF. The chain links TRBV18 to TRBJ2-5; a weak D match, TRBD1 (6 bases). Germline V gene data show CDR1 as KGHSH and CDR2 as LQKENI. This CDR3 has 17 residues. The V gene lost 1 base and the J gene lost 1 base, with 16 bases spanning the gap. Full variable domain (remainder filled in from reference TRBV18 and TRBJ2-5): NAGVMQNPRHLVRRRGQEARLRCSPMKGHSHVYWYRQLPEEGLKFMVYLQKENIIDESGMPKERFSAEFPKEGPSILRIQQVVRGDSAAYFCASSPQDRPLPQETQYFGPGTRLLVL.

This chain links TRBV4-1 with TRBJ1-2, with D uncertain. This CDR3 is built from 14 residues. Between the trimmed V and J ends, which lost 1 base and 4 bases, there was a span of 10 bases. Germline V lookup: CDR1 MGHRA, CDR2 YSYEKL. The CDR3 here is CASSQGSGPYGYTF. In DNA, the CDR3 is TGCGCCAGCAGCCAAGGATCCGGTCCCTATGGCTACACCTTC.

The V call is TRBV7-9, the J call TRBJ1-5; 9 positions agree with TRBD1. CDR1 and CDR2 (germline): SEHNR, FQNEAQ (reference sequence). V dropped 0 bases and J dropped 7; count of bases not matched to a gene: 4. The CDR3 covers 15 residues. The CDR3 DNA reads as TGTGCCAGCAGCTTAGCGGGACAGGGTTTGCAGCCCCAGCATTTT. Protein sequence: CASSLAGQGLQPQHF.

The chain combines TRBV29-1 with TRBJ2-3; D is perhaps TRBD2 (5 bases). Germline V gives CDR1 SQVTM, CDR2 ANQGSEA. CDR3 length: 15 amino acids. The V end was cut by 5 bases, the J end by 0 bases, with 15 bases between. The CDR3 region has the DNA TGCAGCGTTCTCGGGGAACCGGGCAGCACAGATACGCAGTATTTT. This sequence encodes CSVLGEPGSTDTQYF.

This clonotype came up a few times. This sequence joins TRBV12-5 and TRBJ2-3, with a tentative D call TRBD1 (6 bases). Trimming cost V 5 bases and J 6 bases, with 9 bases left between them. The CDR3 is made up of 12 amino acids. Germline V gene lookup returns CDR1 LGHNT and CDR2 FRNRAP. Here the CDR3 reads CASGPQGDTQYF. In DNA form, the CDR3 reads TGTGCTAGTGGTCCCCAGGGGGATACGCAGTATTTT.

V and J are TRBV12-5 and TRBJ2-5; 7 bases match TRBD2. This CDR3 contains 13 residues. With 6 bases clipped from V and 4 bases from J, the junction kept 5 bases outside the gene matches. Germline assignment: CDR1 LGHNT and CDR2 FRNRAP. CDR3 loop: CASGLALGETQYF. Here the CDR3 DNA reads TGTGCTAGTGGACTAGCGTTGGGAGAGACCCAGTACTTC.

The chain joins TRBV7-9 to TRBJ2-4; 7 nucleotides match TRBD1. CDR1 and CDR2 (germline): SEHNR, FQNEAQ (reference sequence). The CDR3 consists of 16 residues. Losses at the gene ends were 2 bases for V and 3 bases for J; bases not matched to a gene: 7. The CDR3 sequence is CASSLWAGGVKNIQYF. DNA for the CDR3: TGTGCCAGCAGCTTATGGGCAGGGGGAGTCAAAAACATTCAGTACTTC.

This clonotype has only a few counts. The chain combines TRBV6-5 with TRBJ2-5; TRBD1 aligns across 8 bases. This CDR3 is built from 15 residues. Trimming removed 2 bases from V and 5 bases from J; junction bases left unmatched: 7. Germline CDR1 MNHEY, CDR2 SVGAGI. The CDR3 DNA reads TGTGCCAGCAGTTACCCTGGACAGGGTGGGGAGACCCAGTACTTC. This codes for CASSYPGQGGETQYF.

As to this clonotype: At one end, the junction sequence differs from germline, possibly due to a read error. The CDR3 sequence: CVSSQQGTVGGYTF. DNA of the CDR3: TGTGTCAGCAGCCAACAGGGCACCGTGGGGGGCTACACCTTC. The rearrangement joins TRBV4-2 to TRBJ1-2; tentative D call: TRBD1 (6 bases). Per germline, CDR1 LGHNA and CDR2 YNFKEQ. This CDR3 region has 14 residues.

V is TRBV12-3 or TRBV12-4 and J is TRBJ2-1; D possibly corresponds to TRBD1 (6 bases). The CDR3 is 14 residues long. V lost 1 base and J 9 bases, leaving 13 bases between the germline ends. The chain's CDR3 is CASSLGGGSGEQFF. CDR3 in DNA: TGTGCCAGCAGTTTAGGTGGGGGCTCGGGTGAGCAGTTCTTC.

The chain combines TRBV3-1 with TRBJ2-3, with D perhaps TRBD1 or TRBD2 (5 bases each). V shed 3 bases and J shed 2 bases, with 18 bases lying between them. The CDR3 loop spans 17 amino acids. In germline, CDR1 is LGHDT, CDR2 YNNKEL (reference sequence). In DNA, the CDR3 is TGTGCCAGCAGCCATCGACGGGACCGTCAAACCACAGATACGCAGTATTTT. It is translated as CASSHRRDRQTTDTQYF.

The DNA for the CDR3 is TGCAGTGCCATTCAACGGGGGAGGGAAAATTCACCCCTCCACTTT. It specifies CSAIQRGRENSPLHF. The chain carries TRBV20-1 and TRBJ1-6, with D maybe TRBD1 (5 bases). This CDR3 region has 15 residues. Germline V gives CDR1 DFQATT, CDR2 SNEGSKA (reference sequence). The V and J ends lost 6 bases and 7 bases respectively, with 19 bases between them.

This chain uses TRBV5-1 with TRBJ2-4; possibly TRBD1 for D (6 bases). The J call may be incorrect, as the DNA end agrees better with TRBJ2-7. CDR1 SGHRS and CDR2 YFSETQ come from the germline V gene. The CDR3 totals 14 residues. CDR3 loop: CASSVQGTAYEQYF. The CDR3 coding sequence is TGCGCCAGCAGCGTACAGGGTACCGCCTACGAGCAGTACTTC.

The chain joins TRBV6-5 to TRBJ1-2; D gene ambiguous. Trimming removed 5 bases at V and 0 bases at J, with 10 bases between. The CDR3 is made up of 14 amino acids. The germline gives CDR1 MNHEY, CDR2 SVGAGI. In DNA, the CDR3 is TGTGCCAGCAGTAGAAGACAACCTAACTATGGCTACACCTTC. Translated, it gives CASSRRQPNYGYTF.

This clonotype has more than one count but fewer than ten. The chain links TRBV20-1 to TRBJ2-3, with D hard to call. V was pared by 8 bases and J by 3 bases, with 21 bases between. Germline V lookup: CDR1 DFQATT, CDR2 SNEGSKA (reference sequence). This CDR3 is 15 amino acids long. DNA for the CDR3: TGCAGTCTCTTCGCTGGCGTTCAAGGAACAGATACGCAGTATTTT. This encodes CSLFAGVQGTDTQYF.

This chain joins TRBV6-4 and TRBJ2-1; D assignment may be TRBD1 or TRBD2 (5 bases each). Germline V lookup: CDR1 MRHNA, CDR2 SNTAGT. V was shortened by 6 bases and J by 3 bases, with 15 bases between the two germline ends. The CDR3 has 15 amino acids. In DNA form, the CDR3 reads TGTGCCAGCAGGGATGAAGTGGGGGACTACAATGAGCAGTTCTTC. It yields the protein CASRDEVGDYNEQFF.

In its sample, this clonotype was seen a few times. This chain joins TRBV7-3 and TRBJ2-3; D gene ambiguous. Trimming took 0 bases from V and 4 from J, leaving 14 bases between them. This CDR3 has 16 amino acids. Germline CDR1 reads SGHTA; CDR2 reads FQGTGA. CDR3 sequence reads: CASSLTTALAADTQYF. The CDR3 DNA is TGTGCCAGCAGCTTAACTACGGCCCTTGCGGCAGATACGCAGTATTTT.

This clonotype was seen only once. CDR3 in DNA: TGTGCCAGCAGTGGTGAGCGGGGGGGCCAAGATACGCAGTATTTT. Protein: CASSGERGGQDTQYF. The V and J genes are TRBV2 and TRBJ2-3, with TRBD2 matching over 10 bases. Germline lookup yields CDR1 SNHLY and CDR2 FYNNEI. After removal of 4 bases from V and 5 bases from J, the junction contained 6 bases not matched to a gene. The CDR3 loop spans 15 amino acids. Based on the CDR3 plus reference TRBV2 and TRBJ2-3, the full variable domain is EPEVTQTPSHQVTQMGQEVILRCVPISNHLYFYWYRQILGQKVEFLVSFYNNEISEKSEIFDDQFSVERPDGSNFTLKIRSTKLEDSAMYFCASSGERGGQDTQYFGPGTRLTVL.

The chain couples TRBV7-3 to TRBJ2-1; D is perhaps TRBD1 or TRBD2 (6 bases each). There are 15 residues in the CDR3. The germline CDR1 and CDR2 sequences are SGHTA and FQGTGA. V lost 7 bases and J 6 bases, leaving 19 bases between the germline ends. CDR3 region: CASNKRGPGINEQFF. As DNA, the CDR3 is TGTGCCAGCAACAAACGGGGGCCGGGAATCAATGAGCAGTTCTTC. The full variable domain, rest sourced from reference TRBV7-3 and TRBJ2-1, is GAGVSQTPSNKVTEKGKYVELRCDPISGHTALYWYRQSLGQGPEFLIYFQGTGAADDSGLPNDRFFAVRPEGSVSTLKIQRTERGDSAVYLCASNKRGPGINEQFFGPGTRLTVL.